Following are 22 T cell receptor beta chains from one sample sequenced in a study of spatial heterogeneity in lung cancer. TCRdb itself ran the 5' RACE reads through MiXCR, one entry per CDR3 protein. The table lists around 25,000 distinct CDR3 sequences, about 13% of them singletons. Specified time point: sample taken at primary tumor resection. No cells were sorted before sequencing. The whole RNA sequenced was extracted from tumor, nontumor lung or frozen PBMC. The specimen comprised PBMCs, sampled at surgery. Receptor source: a female donor with early-stage non-small cell lung cancer.

This clonotype occurred a few times. The chain couples TRBV20-1 to TRBJ2-2; D is perhaps TRBD2 (5 bases). Looked up from germline, CDR1 is DFQATT and CDR2 is SNEGSKA (reference sequence). Between the trimmed V and J ends, which lost 2 bases and 3 bases, there was a span of 10 bases. There are 14 residues in the CDR3. DNA for the CDR3: TGCAGTGCTAGACGGGCCGGGGACACCGGGGAGCTGTTTTTT. It yields the protein CSARRAGDTGELFF.

There are many counts of this clonotype. The genes are TRBV6-2 or TRBV6-3 and TRBJ1-1, with D possibly matching TRBD1 (6 bases). The V gene lost 5 bases and the J gene lost 3 bases, with 16 bases spanning the gap. Germline V gene lookup returns CDR1 MNHEY and CDR2 SVGEGT. This CDR3 contains 15 residues. The CDR3 DNA sequence: TGTGCCAGCAGTCACCCGACAGGTAGTGACACTGAAGCTTTCTTT. Amino acid sequence: CASSHPTGSDTEAFF.

The table lists this clonotype with many counts. The chain is built from TRBV18 and TRBJ2-1, with D uncertain. The CDR3 has 11 residues. V was trimmed by 4 bases and J by 8 bases, leaving 6 bases between them. Germline V gene sequence: CDR1 KGHSH, CDR2 LQKENI. The CDR3 here is CASSLGDEQFF. CDR3 nucleotide sequence: TGTGCCAGCTCACTTGGGGATGAGCAGTTCTTC. Combining the CDR3 with reference TRBV18 and TRBJ2-1 gives the whole variable domain NAGVMQNPRHLVRRRGQEARLRCSPMKGHSHVYWYRQLPEEGLKFMVYLQKENIIDESGMPKERFSAEFPKEGPSILRIQQVVRGDSAAYFCASSLGDEQFFGPGTRLTVL.

This clonotype was seen many times. The chain combines TRBV20-1 with TRBJ2-1, with D possibly being TRBD2 (6 bases). This CDR3 is built from 15 residues. Looked up from germline, CDR1 is DFQATT and CDR2 is SNEGSKA (reference sequence). V lost 6 bases to trimming and J lost 5 bases, with 20 bases between them. The CDR3 region is CSASSGAWGNNEQFF. The CDR3 DNA reads TGCAGTGCCTCCTCGGGAGCTTGGGGAAACAATGAGCAGTTCTTC.

This clonotype has a count of ten or more. J is TRBJ2-7 and V is TRBV2; possible D gene TRBD1, 5 bases. The CDR3 contains 13 residues. The V gene lost 7 bases and the J gene lost 3 bases, with 13 bases spanning the gap. The V gene's germline CDR1 is SNHLY and CDR2 FYNNEI. CDR3 loop: CASILDRVYEQYV. CDR3 in DNA: TGTGCCAGCATTCTTGACAGAGTCTACGAGCAGTACGTC.

This clonotype appeared a few times. The chain has TRBV18 and TRBJ2-1, with D possibly TRBD1 on 7 matching bases. Germline assignment: CDR1 KGHSH and CDR2 LQKENI. The CDR3 runs to 17 residues. The ends were cut back, 0 bases at V and 11 bases at J, with 23 bases in the middle. This CDR3 is CASSPPFGGTPGGKQFF. DNA of the CDR3: TGTGCCAGCTCACCACCGTTTGGCGGAACACCAGGGGGGAAGCAGTTCTTC.

This clonotype was recorded at least ten times. The chain recombines TRBV7-9 with TRBJ2-2; D ambiguous. Between the trimmed V and J ends, which lost 5 bases and 0 bases, there was a span of 13 bases. This CDR3 is built from 16 residues. The germline V gene has CDR1 SEHNR and CDR2 FQNEAQ (reference sequence). The CDR3 coding sequence is TGTGCCAGCAGCCCGTCTTTAAGCGCGAACACCGGGGAGCTGTTTTTT. Translation gives CASSPSLSANTGELFF. Full variable domain (rest looked up from reference TRBV7-9 and TRBJ2-2): DTGVSQNPRHKITKRGQNVTFRCDPISEHNRLYWYRQTLGQGPEFLTYFQNEAQLEKSRLLSDRFSAERPKGSFSTLEIQRTEQGDSAMYLCASSPSLSANTGELFFGEGSRLTVL.

This clonotype was found many times. The chain carries TRBV6-4 and TRBJ1-5; D remains ambiguous. The CDR3 has 13 amino acids. The V end was cut by 5 bases, the J end by 4 bases, with 9 bases between. Germline lookup yields CDR1 MRHNA and CDR2 SNTAGT. CDR3 loop: CASSTDSNQPQHF. The CDR3 DNA reads as TGTGCCAGCAGTACTGACTCGAATCAGCCCCAGCATTTT.

By share, this clonotype ranks as medium-sized. This chain connects TRBV4-2 to TRBJ2-3; D uncertain. The CDR3 runs 15 residues. Germline values: CDR1 LGHNA, CDR2 YNFKEQ. Trimming removed 5 bases at V and 4 bases at J, with 16 bases between. Here the CDR3 reads CASSGNGQESDTQYF. CDR3 coding DNA: TGTGCCAGCAGCGGAAATGGTCAGGAGTCAGATACGCAGTATTTT.

CDR3 loop: CASSVGLAADTQYF. The CDR3 DNA is TGTGCCAGCAGCGTAGGACTAGCCGCAGATACGCAGTATTTT. The V and J genes are TRBV9 and TRBJ2-3; TRBD2 aligns across 7 bases. V lost 0 bases and J lost 4; bases outside the gene matches: 2. This CDR3 comprises 14 residues. Germline CDR1 SGDLS, CDR2 YYNGEE.

The chain recombines TRBV7-9 with TRBJ2-3; TRBD2 might be the D (6 bases). Looked up from germline, CDR1 is SEHNR and CDR2 is FQNEAQ (reference sequence). The CDR3 consists of 14 residues. V was trimmed by 5 bases and J by 2 bases, leaving 11 bases between them. The CDR3 DNA reads TGTGCCAGCAGCACCCGGGACTTCACAGATACGCAGTATTTT. This sequence encodes CASSTRDFTDTQYF.

Judged by abundance, this clonotype is medium-sized. The chain links TRBV7-9 to TRBJ2-3; D is undetermined. With 3 bases removed from V and 0 bases from J, the gap between germline ends came to 1 base. This CDR3 contains 12 residues. The germline CDR1 and CDR2 sequences are SEHNR and FQNEAQ (reference sequence). CDR3 sequence reads: CASSLSTDTQYF. The CDR3 nucleotides are TGTGCCAGCAGCTTGAGCACAGATACGCAGTATTTT.

This clonotype has at least ten counts. V is TRBV9 and J is TRBJ2-5; D perhaps matches TRBD2 (6 bases). The V end lost 0 bases, the J end lost 1 base, and 7 bases lay between the germline ends. This CDR3 has 14 residues. Germline V gene data show CDR1 as SGDLS and CDR2 as YYNGEE. In nucleotides, the CDR3 is TGTGCCAGCAGCGTAGGGACTATCCAAGAGACCCAGTACTTC. Its translation is CASSVGTIQETQYF.

This clonotype was observed many times. The rearrangement links TRBV28 to TRBJ2-5, with unresolved D. CDR3 length equals 12 residues. The germline V gene encodes CDR1 MDHEN and CDR2 SYDVKM. The ends were cut back, 4 bases at V and 6 bases at J, with 9 bases in the middle. The CDR3 DNA reads TGTGCCAGCAGTTCAATTTTGAAGACCCAGTACTTC. Its protein product is CASSSILKTQYF.

The chain employs TRBV7-9 and TRBJ2-6, with 11 bases matching TRBD1. The CDR3 has 15 amino acids. V dropped 9 bases and J dropped 4; count of bases not matched to a gene: 5. Germline V gene lookup returns CDR1 SEHNR and CDR2 FQNEAQ (reference sequence). The CDR3 coding sequence is TGTGCCAGAGGACAGGGGGCGCTGGGGGCCAACGTCCTGACTTTC. Translated, it gives CARGQGALGANVLTF.

This clonotype was observed a few times. The genes are TRBV24-1 and TRBJ2-1; TRBD2 aligns across 9 bases. V shed 1 base, J shed 10 bases, and the junction held 7 bases outside the gene matches. Germline CDR1 is KGHDR and CDR2 is SFDVKD. The CDR3 consists of 15 residues. CDR3: CATSDLAGGGSEQFF. The CDR3 nucleotides read TGTGCCACCAGTGATTTAGCGGGAGGAGGGTCGGAGCAGTTCTTC.

This clonotype was recorded at least ten times. This chain links TRBV5-6 with TRBJ2-1; TRBD1 aligns across 7 bases. The CDR3 consists of 14 residues. Trimming removed 3 bases from V and 6 bases from J; junction bases left unmatched: 6. Germline V gene sequence: CDR1 SGHDT, CDR2 YYEEEE. The CDR3 here is CASSSGTVLNEQFF. The CDR3 DNA reads as TGTGCCAGCAGCTCCGGGACAGTCCTCAATGAGCAGTTCTTC.

This clonotype was observed many times. No conserved phenylalanine or tryptophan is present at the end of the CDR3, so a read error is the likely explanation. The limits of the CDR3 on the DNA are not certain, so only TCRdb's listed CDR3 is given. The rearrangement links TRBV12-3 or TRBV12-4 to TRBJ2-1; TRBD1, the table's D call, lacks a check against the DNA. The CDR3 length is 9 residues, termini included. CDR3 sequence reads: CASSSPTGV.

The chain carries TRBV6-5 and TRBJ2-3; D unclear. The CDR3 consists of 13 residues. The germline V gene has CDR1 MNHEY and CDR2 SVGAGI. V was pared by 7 bases and J by 0 bases, with 8 bases between. CDR3 sequence (DNA): TGTGCCAGCAAGTCGTATAGCACAGATACGCAGTATTTT. This translates into CASKSYSTDTQYF.

This clonotype came up many times. The rearrangement links TRBV7-9 to TRBJ2-7, with D tentatively TRBD1 (5 bases). This CDR3 comprises 12 residues. The V end lost 5 bases, the J end lost 3 bases, and 8 bases lay between the germline ends. CDR1 is SEHNR and CDR2 is FQNEAQ in the germline V gene (reference sequence). CDR3 coding DNA: TGTGCCAGCAGCAGTCAGGGCTACGAGCAGTACGTC. It encodes CASSSQGYEQYV.

This clonotype was observed at least ten times. J is TRBJ2-5 and V is TRBV6-1; TRBD1 matches 7 bases. This CDR3 comprises 16 residues. V shed 2 bases and J 2 bases; nucleotides not matched to a gene: 8. CDR1 MNHNS and CDR2 SASEGT come from the germline V gene. CDR3 region: CASSEPRQGGQETQYF. The CDR3, as DNA: TGTGCCAGCAGTGAACCAAGACAGGGTGGACAAGAGACCCAGTACTTC.

At least ten counts were recorded for this clonotype. This chain connects TRBV11-2 to TRBJ1-4; D is undetermined. CDR1 is SGHAT, CDR2 FQNNGV, per germline. This CDR3 is 16 amino acids long. The germline V and J ends were trimmed by 2 bases and 5 bases, with 15 bases remaining between them. The CDR3 coding sequence is TGTGCCAGCAGCTTAATGGAGGCAGGACTGAATGAAAAACTGTTTTTT. This sequence encodes CASSLMEAGLNEKLFF.